These T cell receptor beta chains were read from a single sample in a study of T cell repertoires in cytomegalovirus infection. TCRdb re-derived calls from the reads in MiXCR, one entry per CDR3 protein. The sample lists approximately 400,000 distinct CDR3 sequences; approximately 33% were seen once. The sequenced sample was PBMCs. These receptors came from a human donor in good health (CMV status not recorded). Some clones in this sample may be carry-over from other donors' samples. CDR3s leave out the opening cysteine and the closing phenylalanine or tryptophan. Each record gives: CDR3 protein, V gene, J gene.

CDR3: AISRQPRNSPLH
V: TRBV12-3/TRBV12-4
J: TRBJ1-6

CDR3: SASESSYNEQF
V: TRBV20-1
J: TRBJ2-1

CDR3: ASSSLAGVLIEQF
V: TRBV7-6
J: TRBJ2-1

CDR3: ASSLVLESEAF
V: TRBV7-2
J: TRBJ1-1

CDR3: SVRIAVASYNEQF
V: TRBV20-1
J: TRBJ2-1

CDR3: ASSSGGGRGDEQY
V: TRBV7-8
J: TRBJ2-7

CDR3: ASSEQGGTGELF
V: TRBV6-4
J: TRBJ2-2

CDR3: ASTPDRDEQY
V: TRBV28
J: TRBJ2-7

CDR3: ASSPLDRDAPNYT
V: TRBV6-2/TRBV6-3
J: TRBJ1-2

CDR3: SARDTPGGLYEQY
V: TRBV20-1
J: TRBJ2-7

CDR3: ASSLTAVTYNEQF
V: TRBV28
J: TRBJ2-1

CDR3: ASSLRLAGAGELF
V: TRBV12-3/TRBV12-4
J: TRBJ2-2

CDR3: SARDRTTYEQY
V: TRBV20-1
J: TRBJ2-7

CDR3: ASSPLRSTGIYEQY
V: TRBV27
J: TRBJ2-7

CDR3: SARDRLAGGRSSYEQY
V: TRBV20-1
J: TRBJ2-7

CDR3: SSSVDAIQETQY
V: TRBV9
J: TRBJ2-5

CDR3: ASSSLEAGTGELF
V: TRBV5-1
J: TRBJ2-2

CDR3: ASSQTRVPYEQY
V: TRBV7-2
J: TRBJ2-7

CDR3: ASRLQGVVTDTQY
V: TRBV6-6
J: TRBJ2-3